This T cell receptor beta chain appears in the sequencing data of a study of blood T cells in healthy people across ages (dated by TCRdb to 2013 to 2016). Broadly, across the study: In model experiments, roughly one uniquely barcoded TCR beta cDNA molecule per two T cells was captured by template switching. Using deep sequencing normalized with unique cDNA molecular identifiers, the study measured how TCR beta repertoire diversity changes with age. The donors were split into four age groups: young (average around 15 years), middle-aged (around 37), aged (over 55) and long-lived (roughly 77). Two additional independent replicas of 1 million unique cDNA reads from the same blood draw were analyzed for two donors (one aged 18 to 29 and one aged 80 or older). Donors of different ages were randomly distributed across sequencing lanes to avoid experimental bias.

Study-wide conclusions, independent of this receptor: The long-lived group showed more naive CD4+ T cells, fewer expanded clones and increased TCR diversity than the aged group, suggesting age selection. Conclusive comparison of naive and antigen-experienced compartments was prevented by the profiling of bulk unsorted PBMCs. Total diversity estimates from one million sequenced T cells were considered lower bounds and underestimates. As age increased, observed TCR beta diversity per million T cells dropped in a roughly linear way, and a significant reduction was already evident by age about 36. Because the CMV infection status of the donors was unknown, age-related changes in expanded clonotypes may potentially have been confounded. Observed TCR beta diversity correlated strongly with the percentage of naive T cells measured by flow cytometry.

Donors were 39 systemically healthy Caucasian individuals from Russia aged roughly 6 to 90 years. Around 10 milliliters of peripheral blood were collected from each donor into EDTA-treated Vacutainer tubes. PBMCs were isolated by Ficoll-Paque density-gradient centrifugation, with at least 7 million obtained per sample. Total RNA, at least 5 micrograms per sample, was extracted from PBMCs with Trizol reagent. For every donor, flow cytometry on a PBMC aliquot measured the percentage of naive CD45RAhigh/CD27high T cells. Library preparation employed 5' RACE. Instrument on record: Illumina HiSeq 2500. A second PCR of 7 to 11 cycles was performed with a sample-barcoded 5' primer and a J-beta primer mix. A template-switch 5' adaptor carrying 12 random nucleotides introduced a unique molecular identifier onto each TCR beta cDNA molecule. Each sample yielded at least 2.5 million CDR3-containing paired-end reads. All of the RNA was converted into first-strand cDNA using the Mint cDNA synthesis kit, with a TRBC-specific oligonucleotide serving as the primer. After uracil-DNA glycosylase treatment, a first 18-cycle PCR used universal primers M1SS and BC2_uni_R on all cDNA. The paper's data handling went like this. Each sample was normalized by randomly selecting 1 million high-quality reads, each carrying a distinct molecular identifier. Instead of being binned into consensus sequences, reads that shared molecular identifiers were thrown out. CDR3 identification, clonotype clustering and error correction used MiTCR with a Q25 quality threshold and the strictest error-elimination algorithm. Lower-bound total TCR beta diversity was estimated with a nonparametric unseen species model using Euler transformation. The public reads were run again by TCRdb, first through fastp at Q25 and then through MiXCR, and only productive beta chains were kept. Every CDR3 protein is listed once, alongside the most common genes and DNA of its rows. The V and J calls shown here were made by TCRdb, not taken from the authors' results. The sample contains more than 700,000 distinct CDR3 sequences, 50% to 65% of them found a single time. The ten largest clones capture around 41% of the sample.

CDR1 ENHRY and CDR2 SYGVKD were looked up in the germline V gene. Relative to germline, V is 2 bases shorter and J is 8 bases shorter, with 15 bases between their ends. Counted from cysteine to phenylalanine, this CDR3 has 15 amino acids. The CDR3 DNA has 45 bases and is translated from base 1. In regard to this clonotype: Its target antigen remains unknown. No base-level quality is on record; no much larger clone is a single base apart.

This clonotype was sampled from an elderly man in good health. What was sequenced was blood. The receptor chain draws on TRBV10-3 and TRBJ1-4; possibly the D gene is TRBD1, per 6 matching bases. The DNA reads TGTGCCATCAGTGAGCCGGCGGGGGGCGACGAAAAACTGTTTTTT. Translated, it reads CAISEPAGGDEKLFF.